These 20 T cell receptor beta chains were sequenced from one sample in a study of blood T cells in healthy people across ages. The use of a sample-barcoded 5' primer and a J-beta primer mix characterized a second PCR of roughly 7 to 11 cycles. One entry per CDR3 protein, called by TCRdb with MiXCR from the 5' RACE reads. The sample has 1.5 million to 2 million distinct CDR3 sequences; roughly 30% are singletons. The sequencing sample was made of blood. These receptors all stem from a woman aged 30 to 39 in good health.

At least ten counts were recorded for this clonotype. The V gene is TRBV6-6, the J gene TRBJ2-7; D is perhaps TRBD2 (7 bases). Trimming pared 2 bases from V and 3 bases from J, leaving 11 bases between. The CDR3 has 14 residues. CDR1 is MNHNY, CDR2 SVGAGI, per germline (reference sequence). DNA for the CDR3: TGTGCCAGCAGTTACAGGGGGGGAAACTACGAGCAGTACTTC. Translation: CASSYRGGNYEQYF.

The CDR3 here is CSARAMGEREARLSYEQYF. DNA for the CDR3: TGCAGTGCTAGAGCGATGGGGGAGCGGGAGGCCAGGTTGTCCTACGAGCAGTACTTC. The chain recombines TRBV20-1 with TRBJ2-7; 9 positions match TRBD2. CDR1 is DFQATT, CDR2 SNEGSKA, per germline (reference sequence). The CDR3 runs to 19 residues. The V segment lost 1 base and the J segment 1 base; nucleotides outside the gene matches: 17.

The V call is TRBV20-1, the J call TRBJ1-1; the D gene is possibly TRBD1 (5 bases). The CDR3 is 14 residues long. Trimming pared 6 bases from V and 7 bases from J, leaving 21 bases between. Germline values: CDR1 DFQATT, CDR2 SNEGSKA (reference sequence). CDR3 residues: CSAGGWQGPREAFF. CDR3 DNA sequence: TGCAGTGCAGGAGGGTGGCAGGGCCCACGTGAAGCTTTCTTT.

This clonotype was recorded at least ten times. This sequence joins TRBV4-2 and TRBJ2-1; 13 bases fit TRBD2. J gave up 7 bases and V 4 bases, and 10 bases lay outside the gene matches. CDR1 is LGHNA and CDR2 is YNFKEQ in the germline V gene. The CDR3 length is 17 residues. The CDR3 nucleotides are TGTGCCAGCAGCCTGAGGACTAGCGGGAGTGAAGTAAATGAGCAGTTCTTC. Its translation: CASSLRTSGSEVNEQFF.

The rearrangement joins TRBV25-1 to TRBJ2-3; 8 bases map to TRBD2. The CDR3 extends over 16 amino acids. Germline trimming cut 3 bases from V and 4 bases from J; bases unmatched to any gene: 9. The germline gives CDR1 MGHDK, CDR2 SYGVNS. The CDR3 DNA sequence: TGTGCCAGCAGTGAGAAGCGGGAGATATGGCCAGATACGCAGTATTTT. Amino acids: CASSEKREIWPDTQYF.

The CDR3 protein is CAANPGGPLMATEAFF. For the CDR3, the DNA is TGCGCCGCGAATCCGGGGGGTCCCTTGATGGCCACTGAAGCTTTCTTT. This sequence joins TRBV5-1 and TRBJ1-1; maybe TRBD1 (5 bases). The CDR3 loop spans 16 amino acids. Per germline, CDR1 SGHRS and CDR2 YFSETQ. The ends were cut back, 10 bases at V and 4 bases at J, with 26 bases in the middle.

This clonotype was seen repeatedly, ten times or more. V gene TRBV5-1 combines with J gene TRBJ2-7; D may be TRBD1 or TRBD2 (5 bases each). The CDR3 spans 14 residues. Trimming took 4 bases from V and 2 from J, leaving 13 bases between them. Germline V gene sequence: CDR1 SGHRS, CDR2 YFSETQ. The CDR3: CASSPGTQAYEQYF. DNA of the CDR3: TGCGCCAGCAGCCCAGGGACCCAAGCCTACGAGCAGTACTTC.

The genes are TRBV9 and TRBJ2-4; 11 nucleotides align to TRBD2. J gave up 1 base and V 0 bases, and 9 bases lay outside the gene matches. CDR1 and CDR2 from the germline V gene are SGDLS and YYNGEE. The CDR3 consists of 19 residues. CDR3 in amino acids: CASSVDPTSGNRAKNIQYF. Written as DNA, the CDR3 is TGTGCCAGCAGCGTAGACCCGACTAGCGGGAATAGGGCCAAAAACATTCAGTACTTC. Drawing the rest from reference TRBV9 and TRBJ2-4, the complete variable domain is DSGVTQTPKHLITATGQRVTLRCSPRSGDLSVYWYQQSLDQGLQFLIQYYNGEERAKGNILERFSAQQFPDLHSELNLSSLELGDSALYFCASSVDPTSGNRAKNIQYFGAGTRLSVL.

The gene calls are TRBV20-1 and TRBJ2-5, with TRBD2 matching 12 bases. This CDR3 spans 16 amino acids. CDR1 and CDR2 from the germline V gene are DFQATT and SNEGSKA (reference sequence). With V trimmed by 3 bases and J by 11 bases, 16 bases remained unmatched. The CDR3 loop is CSASRASGRGVDEQYF. The DNA of the CDR3 is TGCAGTGCTAGTAGGGCTAGCGGGAGGGGGGTAGATGAGCAGTACTTC.

This clonotype has a handful of counts. The V and J genes are TRBV12-3 or TRBV12-4 and TRBJ2-7; TRBD1 matches at 9 bases. Losses at the gene ends were 5 bases for V and 1 base for J; bases not matched to a gene: 6. The CDR3 is 15 amino acids. The CDR3 DNA sequence: TGTGCCAGCAGTCACGGCGGGACAGGGTCCTACGAGCAGTACTTC. Encoded protein: CASSHGGTGSYEQYF.

The table lists this clonotype with many counts. The rearrangement links TRBV7-9 to TRBJ2-5; D is unclear. This CDR3 has 13 amino acids. The V gene's germline CDR1 is SEHNR and CDR2 FQNEAQ (reference sequence). V was cut by 1 base and J by 5 bases, with 8 bases left in between. As DNA, the CDR3 is TGTGCCAGCAGCTTAGAACCGGCCGAGACCCAGTACTTC. It yields the protein CASSLEPAETQYF. The full variable domain, rest sourced from reference TRBV7-9 and TRBJ2-5, is DTGVSQNPRHKITKRGQNVTFRCDPISEHNRLYWYRQTLGQGPEFLTYFQNEAQLEKSRLLSDRFSAERPKGSFSTLEIQRTEQGDSAMYLCASSLEPAETQYFGPGTRLLVL.

The chain joins TRBV20-1 to TRBJ2-3; weak D call: TRBD2 (5 bases). Looked up from germline, CDR1 is DFQATT and CDR2 is SNEGSKA (reference sequence). The CDR3 contains 13 residues. Trimming removed 3 bases at V and 3 bases at J, with 10 bases between. The CDR3 protein is CSARRAETDTQYF. The CDR3 DNA reads as TGCAGTGCTAGGAGGGCCGAAACAGATACGCAGTATTTT.

This clonotype was seen only a few times. V is TRBV5-1 and J is TRBJ2-3; 13 bases are a match to TRBD2. The junction had 13 bases not matched to a gene; V was cut back by 3 bases and J by 9 bases. The CDR3 runs 17 residues. Germline V gene lookup returns CDR1 SGHRS and CDR2 YFSETQ. CDR3 in amino acids: CASSWTSGGGDLKTQYF. The CDR3 nucleotides read TGCGCCAGCAGCTGGACTAGCGGGGGTGGGGATCTGAAGACGCAGTATTTT.

The chain recombines TRBV7-9 with TRBJ2-1; D unclear. The V end lost 1 base, the J end lost 8 bases, and 15 bases lay between the germline ends. CDR3 length equals 15 residues. Germline-derived CDR1 and CDR2 are SEHNR and FQNEAQ (reference sequence). This CDR3 is CASSLGAWSGDEQFF. Written as DNA, the CDR3 is TGTGCCAGCAGCTTAGGGGCGTGGAGTGGAGATGAGCAGTTCTTC.

This clonotype was detected a few times. It may be a read error: a sequence one base away is much more abundant. The V gene is TRBV4-1, the J gene TRBJ2-1, with 8 positions matching TRBD1. The CDR3 runs 17 residues. CDR1 is MGHRA, CDR2 YSYEKL, per germline. Germline trimming cut 4 bases from V and 4 bases from J; bases unmatched to any gene: 12. The CDR3, as DNA: TGCGCCAGCAGCCGAGATCATCAGGGGACAGGTTACAATGAGCAGTTCTTC. Amino acids: CASSRDHQGTGYNEQFF.

A few counts support this clonotype. The chain couples TRBV10-3 to TRBJ2-3; no reliable D call. V shed 5 bases and J shed 4 bases, with 4 bases lying between them. This CDR3 has 11 amino acids. CDR1 ENHRY and CDR2 SYGVKD come from the germline V gene. The CDR3 region has the DNA TGTGCCATCAGTAACTCAGATACGCAGTATTTT. Translating gives CAISNSDTQYF.

This chain connects TRBV6-5 to TRBJ2-5; D possibly corresponds to TRBD1 (7 bases). Trimming removed 7 bases from V and 2 bases from J, with 11 bases in between. The CDR3 spans 13 residues. Per the germline V gene, CDR1 is MNHEY and CDR2 is SVGAGI. CDR3 bases: TGTGCCAGCACCGCGGGACAGCAAGAGACCCAGTACTTC. Translating it yields CASTAGQQETQYF.

As DNA, the CDR3 is TGTGCCATCGGCGGACAGGGCGAAGAGACCCAGTACTTC. Amino acid sequence: CAIGGQGEETQYF. This chain uses TRBV10-3 with TRBJ2-5; 8 bases map to TRBD1. Germline V gene lookup returns CDR1 ENHRY and CDR2 SYGVKD. This CDR3 spans 13 amino acids. The ends lost 8 bases at V and 3 bases at J; junction bases unmatched: 5.

The count of this clonotype is one. An end of the junction differs from the germline gene, which may be a read error. The chain is built from TRBV19 and TRBJ2-1; tentatively, D is TRBD2 (5 bases). This CDR3 region has 12 residues. The germline CDR1 and CDR2 sequences are LNHDA and SQIVND (reference sequence). CDR3 nucleotide sequence: TGTGCCAGTAGCCGGAGGTACAGTGAGCAGTTCTTC. This sequence encodes CASSRRYSEQFF. Complete variable domain (other parts from reference TRBV19 and TRBJ2-1): DGGITQSPKYLFRKEGQNVTLSCEQNLNHDAMYWYRQDPGQGLRLIYYSQIVNDFQKGDIAEGYSVSREKKESFPLTVTSAQKNPTAFYLCASSRRYSEQFFGPGTRLTVL.

This chain uses TRBV5-1 with TRBJ2-4, with D uncertain. The J call may be incorrect, as the DNA end agrees better with TRBJ2-7. CDR1 is SGHRS, CDR2 YFSETQ, per germline. CDR3 size: 14 residues. The CDR3 nucleotides read TGCGCCAGCAGCTGGATTGTTGGGTCCTACGAGCAGTACTTC. This gives the protein CASSWIVGSYEQYF.